A selection of T cell receptor beta chains follows, all from one sample in a study of patients and donors after allogeneic stem cell transplantation. TCRdb redid the calling of the RT-PCR reads with MiXCR, one entry per CDR3 protein. The table records about 110,000 distinct CDR3 sequences, around 35% of them present only once. The specimen was blood, either unsorted or a sorted T cell fraction (not recorded which). The receptors shown here come from a human donor who was either an allogeneic HSCT recipient or a stem cell or donor lymphocyte infusion donor (not recorded which). It is not recorded whose cells these are; they may come from a transplant donor. Both conserved end residues are part of each CDR3. Fields, in order: D gene, J gene, V gene, clone size, CDR3 DNA, CDR3 protein. A D gene is named only where the DNA matches it firmly. The size of a clone is reported for some rows only, either as once, few or many, or as a class for expanded clones.

NA,TRBJ2-7,TRBV15,NA,TGTGCCACCAGCAGAGATGGCGAGCAGTACTTC,CATSRDGEQYF
TRBD1,TRBJ1-4,TRBV7-9,few,TGTGCCAGCAGCTTACAGGGGGTGACTAATGAAAAACTGTTTTTT,CASSLQGVTNEKLFF
NA,TRBJ2-5,TRBV29-1,once,TGCAGCGTTGAAGCGGTGCAGGGCCGAGAGACCCAGTACTTC,CSVEAVQGRETQYF
TRBD1,TRBJ1-1,TRBV6-5,NA,TGTGCCAGCAGTCGATCCCCAGACAGGGGAGAAGCTTTCTTT,CASSRSPDRGEAFF
TRBD2,TRBJ2-1,TRBV12-3/TRBV12-4,NA,TGTGCCAGCAAGCGGGACTCCTACAATGAGCAGTTCTTC,CASKRDSYNEQFF
NA,TRBJ1-4,TRBV11-2,few,TGTGCCAGCAGCCGTATCGCCAGGGCAACTAATGAAAAACTGTTTTTT,CASSRIARATNEKLFF
NA,TRBJ1-5,TRBV19,NA,TGTGCCAGTATCGAGTCTCTCAATCAGCCCCAGCATTTT,CASIESLNQPQHF
TRBD2,TRBJ2-3,TRBV29-1,NA,TGCAGCGTTTGGGGACTAGCGAGCACAGATACGCAGTATTTT,CSVWGLASTDTQYF
NA,TRBJ2-3,TRBV10-3,NA,TGTGCCATCAGTGGAGGCGGCACAGATACGCAGTATTTT,CAISGGGTDTQYF
NA,TRBJ2-1,TRBV5-5,few,TGTGCCAGCAGCTTGGTCAGGGTGGTTAACAATGAGCAGTTCTTC,CASSLVRVVNNEQFF
NA,TRBJ1-6,TRBV5-1,few,TGCGCCAGCAGCAGGAGGGGGAGCTCCTATAATTCACCCCTCCACTTT,CASSRRGSSYNSPLHF
NA,TRBJ2-7,TRBV7-9,NA,TGTGCCAGCAGCTTCAACGGGTACGAGCAGTACTTC,CASSFNGYEQYF
TRBD1,TRBJ1-5,TRBV3-1,NA,TGTGCCAGCAGCCTTGACAGGGGCGGTCAGCCCCAGCATTTT,CASSLDRGGQPQHF
NA,TRBJ1-2,TRBV24-1,NA,TGTGCCACCAGTGATCCACCTGGGAGGGGCTACACCTTC,CATSDPPGRGYTF
NA,TRBJ1-2,TRBV5-6,NA,TGTGCCAGCAGCCGGAGGGGGGCTGGATATGGCTACACCTTC,CASSRRGAGYGYTF
NA,TRBJ1-2,TRBV11-3,NA,TGTGCCAGCAGCTTAGGGGACATCGTGGGTCATGGCTACACCTTC,CASSLGDIVGHGYTF
TRBD2,TRBJ2-1,TRBV29-1,NA,TGCAGCGTCTCAGCGGGAGGGCCGCTGAATGAGCAGTTCTTC,CSVSAGGPLNEQFF
NA,TRBJ1-3,TRBV14,NA,TGTGCCAGCAGCCAAGGATGGGGGGAGTACACCATATATTTT,CASSQGWGEYTIYF
NA,TRBJ1-1,TRBV12-3/TRBV12-4,NA,TGTGCCAGCAGTTTTGCGGGGGTTGGCACTGAAGCTTTCTTT,CASSFAGVGTEAFF
NA,TRBJ2-3,TRBV7-8,few,TGTGCCAGCAGCTTATGGACCGTATCGTTTACAGATACGCAGTATTTT,CASSLWTVSFTDTQYF
TRBD1,TRBJ2-5,TRBV24-1,NA,TGTGCCACCAGTGTTGGAGGACAGGGCTTTGGTGAGACCCAGTACTTC,CATSVGGQGFGETQYF
TRBD1,TRBJ1-1,TRBV28,few,TGTGCCAGCAGTTTACTTGCCGGGACAGGGGCTTCAGAAGCTTTCTTT,CASSLLAGTGASEAFF
NA,TRBJ1-1,TRBV12-3/TRBV12-4,few,TGTGCCAGCAGTCCCATGGGGGGCACTGAAGCTTTCTTT,CASSPMGGTEAFF
NA,TRBJ2-3,TRBV6-2/TRBV6-3,NA,TGTGCCAGCAGTTACTCGACCCTAGCGTCCAGCACAGATACGCAGTATTTT,CASSYSTLASSTDTQYF
NA,TRBJ2-3,TRBV20-1,NA,TGCAGTGCTAGCCGCCATCCGGCAGATACGCAGTATTTT,CSASRHPADTQYF
NA,TRBJ2-1,TRBV29-1,NA,TGCAGCGTTGTGGACATCGCCAAAAGCGAGCAGTTCTTC,CSVVDIAKSEQFF
NA,TRBJ1-1,TRBV12-3/TRBV12-4,few,TGTGCCAGCAGTTTGGGGACCATCGGGACTGAAGCTTTCTTT,CASSLGTIGTEAFF